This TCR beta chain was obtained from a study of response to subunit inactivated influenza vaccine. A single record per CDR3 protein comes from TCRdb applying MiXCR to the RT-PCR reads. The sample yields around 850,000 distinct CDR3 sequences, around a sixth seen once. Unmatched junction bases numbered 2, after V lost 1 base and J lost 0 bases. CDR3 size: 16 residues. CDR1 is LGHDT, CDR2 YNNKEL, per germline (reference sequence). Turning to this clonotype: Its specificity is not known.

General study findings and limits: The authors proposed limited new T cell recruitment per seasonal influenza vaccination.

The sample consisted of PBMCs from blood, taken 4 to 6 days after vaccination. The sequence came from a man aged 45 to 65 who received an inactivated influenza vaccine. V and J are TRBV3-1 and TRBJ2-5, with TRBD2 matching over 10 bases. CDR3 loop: CASSQVTSGNQETQYF. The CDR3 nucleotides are TGTGCCAGCAGCCAAGTTACTAGCGGGAACCAAGAGACCCAGTACTTC.